The 3 T cell receptor beta chains given below trace back to one sample, sequenced in a study of T cell responses to AZD1222 COVID-19 vaccine. Profiled with immunoSEQ multiplex PCR; TCRdb holds only in-frame clones, not every one. This table holds 150,000 to 200,000 clones, more than 85% found once. The sample in question was peripheral blood, obtained on day 0 of AZD1222 vaccination. These receptors came from an adult in good health.

J is TRBJ2-2 and V is TRBV19, with D tentatively TRBD2 (6 bases). Germline V gives CDR1 LNHDA, CDR2 SQIVND (reference sequence). CDR3 length: 14 amino acids. The ends were cut back, 6 bases at V and 9 bases at J, with 17 bases in the middle. The CDR3 DNA reads TGTGCCAGTAGCACCGACGGGGGAACGAGGGAGCTGTTTTTT. Protein: CASSTDGGTRELFF.

The chain uses TRBV20-1 and TRBJ2-7; D ambiguous. V lost 3 bases and J lost 9, with 12 bases in between. The germline V gene encodes CDR1 DFQATT and CDR2 SNEGSKA (reference sequence). The CDR3 loop spans 11 amino acids. The CDR3 sequence: CSASPTWVQYF. The CDR3 DNA reads TGCAGTGCTAGTCCCACTTGGGTGCAGTACTTC.

V and J are TRBV19 and TRBJ1-3; no definite D call. The CDR3 sequence is 13 residues long. Deletions cut 5 bases from V and 7 bases from J, with 12 bases between. Germline V gene data show CDR1 as LNHDA and CDR2 as SQIVND (reference sequence). The CDR3 DNA sequence: TGTGCCAGTAGTCCGGACCTCATGAACACCATATATTTT. Translated, it gives CASSPDLMNTIYF.